These 22 T cell receptor beta chains share one sample of origin, sequenced in a study of T cell responses to AZD1222 COVID-19 vaccine. TCRdb's table, derived via immunoSEQ multiplex PCR, lists solely in-frame clones and lacks some. The sample lists approximately 80,000 clones; approximately 83% were seen once. Sequenced material: peripheral blood, taken 28 days after the second AZD1222 dose. The receptors shown here come from an adult who received the AZD1222 COVID-19 vaccine.

The chain has TRBV7-6 and TRBJ1-1; D is undetermined. Deletions cut 1 base from V and 3 bases from J, with 6 bases between. This CDR3 spans 13 amino acids. Per the germline V gene, CDR1 is SGHVS and CDR2 is FNYEAQ. In DNA, the CDR3 is TGTGCCAGCAGCTTAGACAGTTACACTGAAGCTTTCTTT. This translates into CASSLDSYTEAFF.

The CDR3 coding sequence is TGTGCCAGCAGCTTGACTAGCGGGGGGGCAGATACGCAGTATTTT. Protein sequence: CASSLTSGGADTQYF. The chain couples TRBV7-3 to TRBJ2-3; 14 bases map to TRBD2. V gave up 3 bases and J gave up 4 bases; unmatched junction bases: 0. The germline V gene encodes CDR1 SGHTA and CDR2 FQGTGA. The length of the CDR3 is 15 residues. The full variable domain, in which reference TRBV7-3 and TRBJ2-3 provide the parts outside the CDR3, is GAGVSQTPSNKVTEKGKYVELRCDPISGHTALYWYRQSLGQGPEFLIYFQGTGAADDSGLPNDRFFAVRPEGSVSTLKIQRTERGDSAVYLCASSLTSGGADTQYFGPGTRLTVL.

This clone was counted once. The chain couples TRBV9 to TRBJ1-2, with D possibly matching TRBD1 (5 bases). The CDR3 length is 13 residues. V shed 4 bases and J shed 2 bases, with 9 bases lying between them. Germline loops: CDR1 SGDLS, CDR2 YYNGEE. In DNA, the CDR3 is TGTGCCAGCAGCCCCGGGGGGAACTATGGCTACACCTTC. Its protein is CASSPGGNYGYTF. Based on the CDR3 plus reference TRBV9 and TRBJ1-2, the full variable domain is DSGVTQTPKHLITATGQRVTLRCSPRSGDLSVYWYQQSLDQGLQFLIQYYNGEERAKGNILERFSAQQFPDLHSELNLSSLELGDSALYFCASSPGGNYGYTFGSGTRLTVV.

This clone has more than one count but fewer than ten. The chain couples TRBV12-3 or TRBV12-4 to TRBJ1-5, with unresolved D. Between the trimmed V and J ends, which lost 3 bases and 1 base, there was a span of 4 bases. The CDR3 spans 13 residues. The CDR3, as DNA: TGTGCCAGCAGTTTGTTCAGCAATCAGCCCCAGCATTTT. Its protein is CASSLFSNQPQHF.

This clone was seen a few times. The chain recombines TRBV5-1 with TRBJ1-4; no definite D call. The CDR3 is 15 amino acids. Germline CDR1 and CDR2: SGHRS and YFSETQ. The V end was cut by 1 base, the J end by 3 bases, with 10 bases between. CDR3 residues: CASSLSAGPNEKLFF. For the CDR3, the DNA is TGCGCCAGCAGCTTGTCTGCAGGACCTAATGAAAAACTGTTTTTT.

J is TRBJ2-3 and V is TRBV28; either TRBD1 or TRBD2 may supply D (5 bases each). The CDR3 is 19 residues long. The germline CDR1 and CDR2 sequences are MDHEN and SYDVKM. Trimming cost V 9 bases and J 1 base, with 29 bases left between them. In DNA form, the CDR3 reads TGTGCCAGTCACAGTTGGGACGTCCACTCTCCCTCTGGCACAGATACGCAGTATTTT. This translates into CASHSWDVHSPSGTDTQYF. Combining the CDR3 with reference TRBV28 and TRBJ2-3 gives the whole variable domain DVKVTQSSRYLVKRTGEKVFLECVQDMDHENMFWYRQDPGLGLRLIYFSYDVKMKEKGDIPEGYSVSREKKERFSLILESASTNQTSMYLCASHSWDVHSPSGTDTQYFGPGTRLTVL.

The rearrangement links TRBV7-9 to TRBJ2-1; D remains ambiguous. Germline-derived CDR1 and CDR2 are SEHNR and FQNEAQ (reference sequence). Trimming cost V 5 bases and J 8 bases, with 13 bases left between them. The CDR3 has 13 amino acids. As DNA, the CDR3 is TGTGCCAGCAGCCGACGAAATAAGGATGAGCAGTTCTTC. Its protein is CASSRRNKDEQFF. Full variable domain (outside the CDR3, taken from reference TRBV7-9 and TRBJ2-1): DTGVSQNPRHKITKRGQNVTFRCDPISEHNRLYWYRQTLGQGPEFLTYFQNEAQLEKSRLLSDRFSAERPKGSFSTLEIQRTEQGDSAMYLCASSRRNKDEQFFGPGTRLTVL.

The chain carries TRBV2 and TRBJ1-2, with no clear D. With 7 bases removed from V and 4 bases from J, the gap between germline ends came to 13 bases. Looked up from germline, CDR1 is SNHLY and CDR2 is FYNNEI. The CDR3 has 13 residues. CDR3 residues: CASIGEEGYGYTF. As DNA, the CDR3 is TGTGCCAGCATAGGTGAGGAGGGCTATGGCTACACCTTC.

The DNA of the CDR3 is TGCGCCAGCAGCCCGGACGGCTCTGGGGCCAACGTCCTGACTTTC. Translating it yields CASSPDGSGANVLTF. The V call is TRBV4-3, the J call TRBJ2-6; D gene uncertain. V was clipped by 4 bases and J by 0 bases, with 7 bases between them. The CDR3 has 15 amino acids. Germline CDR1 LGHNA, CDR2 YSLEER.

This rearrangement joins TRBV7-2 to TRBJ2-7; 9 bases fit TRBD2. Germline CDR1 reads SGHTA; CDR2 reads FQGNSA. This CDR3 is built from 16 residues. J lost 4 bases, V lost 5 bases, and 12 bases had no gene match. This CDR3 is CASSPAGRGGVYEQYF. The CDR3 bases are TGTGCCAGCAGCCCAGCAGGGCGGGGGGGAGTGTACGAGCAGTACTTC. Looking up the rest from reference TRBV7-2 and TRBJ2-7 gives the full variable domain: GAGVSQSPSNKVTEKGKDVELRCDPISGHTALYWYRQSLGQGLEFLIYFQGNSAPDKSGLPSDRFSAERTGGSVSTLTIQRTQQEDSAVYLCASSPAGRGGVYEQYFGPGTRLTVT.

There are many counts of this clone. Here the CDR3 DNA reads TGTGCCTGGAGAGATCGGACGAAGAGTTTTGACGAGCAGTACTTC. Translation gives CAWRDRTKSFDEQYF. This sequence joins TRBV30 and TRBJ2-7, with D hard to call. V shed 3 bases and J shed 5 bases, with 20 bases lying between them. CDR1 is GTSNPN, CDR2 SVGIG, per germline (reference sequence). This CDR3 contains 15 residues.

The chain recombines TRBV6-2 or TRBV6-3 with TRBJ1-5, with D tentatively TRBD1 (5 bases). V was pared by 2 bases and J by 4 bases, with 15 bases between. The CDR3 contains 16 residues. CDR1 MNHEY and CDR2 SVGEGT come from the germline V gene. CDR3 amino acids: CASSYKAGPLNQPQHF. CDR3 bases: TGTGCCAGCAGTTACAAAGCAGGGCCTCTAAATCAGCCCCAGCATTTT.

This chain uses TRBV18 with TRBJ2-7, with 9 bases fitting TRBD2. The CDR3 has 16 residues. J was trimmed by 5 bases and V by 6 bases; bases with no gene match: 14. CDR1 is KGHSH, CDR2 LQKENI, per germline. CDR3 DNA: TGTGCCAGCTCTCCCAGGGTGCTAGCGGGATATCACGAGCAGTACTTC. It codes for CASSPRVLAGYHEQYF.

The sample holds one count of this clone. The V gene is TRBV5-1, the J gene TRBJ2-7, with D unclear. Germline CDR1 and CDR2: SGHRS and YFSETQ. The CDR3 is 12 amino acids. Trimming took off 1 base at V and 6 bases at J, with 8 bases between the two ends. CDR3 amino acids: CASSLFGPEQYF. In DNA form, the CDR3 reads TGCGCCAGCAGCTTGTTCGGACCCGAGCAGTACTTC.

The chain combines TRBV18 with TRBJ1-5; weak D call: TRBD1 (6 bases). V shed 5 bases and J shed 7 bases, with 12 bases lying between them. CDR1 is KGHSH and CDR2 is LQKENI in the germline V gene. The CDR3 consists of 13 residues. The CDR3 region has the DNA TGTGCCAGCTCAAACAGGGTTAACCAGCCCCAGCATTTT. Translating gives CASSNRVNQPQHF.

The chain carries TRBV18 and TRBJ1-6; D possibly corresponds to TRBD1 (5 bases). The V gene lost 4 bases and the J gene lost 7 bases, with 11 bases spanning the gap. The V gene's germline CDR1 is KGHSH and CDR2 LQKENI. The CDR3 covers 14 residues. CDR3: CASSLRDRNSPLHF. CDR3 sequence (DNA): TGTGCCAGCTCACTCCGGGACCGCAATTCACCCCTCCACTTT. The whole variable domain, remainder taken from reference TRBV18 and TRBJ1-6, is NAGVMQNPRHLVRRRGQEARLRCSPMKGHSHVYWYRQLPEEGLKFMVYLQKENIIDESGMPKERFSAEFPKEGPSILRIQQVVRGDSAAYFCASSLRDRNSPLHFGNGTRLTVT.

The genes are TRBV11-2 and TRBJ2-3; TRBD2 is a possible D gene (5 bases). The CDR3 sequence is 14 residues long. Per the germline V gene, CDR1 is SGHAT and CDR2 is FQNNGV. V lost 1 base to trimming and J lost 4 bases, with 9 bases between them. DNA for the CDR3: TGTGCCAGCAGCTTAGTTCCAGCGGCAGATACGCAGTATTTT. Encoded protein: CASSLVPAADTQYF.

In its sample, this clone was seen a few times. The gene calls are TRBV10-3 and TRBJ1-2; 7 bases map to TRBD1. This CDR3 contains 14 residues. J lost 2 bases, V lost 5 bases, and 5 bases had no gene match. Looked up from germline, CDR1 is ENHRY and CDR2 is SYGVKD. CDR3 sequence reads: CAISTQGGNYGYTF. The CDR3 nucleotides read TGTGCCATCAGTACCCAGGGGGGCAACTATGGCTACACCTTC.

The chain employs TRBV27 and TRBJ2-3; 15 bases agree with TRBD2. In germline, CDR1 is MNHEY, CDR2 SMNVEV (reference sequence). The CDR3 consists of 17 residues. J was trimmed by 3 bases and V by 4 bases; bases with no gene match: 5. Written as DNA, the CDR3 is TGTGCCAGCAGTTGGACTAGCGGGGGGGCAAGAACAGATACGCAGTATTTT. Its translation is CASSWTSGGARTDTQYF.

This clone has only one observation. The gene calls are TRBV27 and TRBJ2-7; tentative D call: TRBD2 (6 bases). V lost 5 bases and J lost 7, with 12 bases in between. The CDR3 loop spans 12 amino acids. From germline, CDR1 is MNHEY and CDR2 SMNVEV (reference sequence). The CDR3 DNA reads as TGTGCCAGCAGTCCCCACCGGGGGGAGCAGTACTTC. This sequence encodes CASSPHRGEQYF.

This chain uses TRBV7-2 with TRBJ1-1, with 8 bases aligning to TRBD1. The CDR3 consists of 17 residues. After removal of 1 base from V and 0 bases from J, the junction contained 7 bases not matched to a gene. Germline V gene data show CDR1 as SGHTA and CDR2 as FQGNSA. CDR3 coding DNA: TGTGCCAGCAGCTTAGAGCAGGGGGCGCGTGTGAACACTGAAGCTTTCTTT. Its translation: CASSLEQGARVNTEAFF.

V is TRBV25-1 and J is TRBJ1-2, with D possibly being TRBD1 (5 bases). The CDR3 loop spans 14 amino acids. V gave up 1 base and J gave up 2 bases, with 8 bases separating them. Germline-derived CDR1 and CDR2 are MGHDK and SYGVNS. The CDR3: CASSEWAGNYGYTF. The CDR3 nucleotides are TGTGCCAGCAGTGAATGGGCAGGGAACTATGGCTACACCTTC.